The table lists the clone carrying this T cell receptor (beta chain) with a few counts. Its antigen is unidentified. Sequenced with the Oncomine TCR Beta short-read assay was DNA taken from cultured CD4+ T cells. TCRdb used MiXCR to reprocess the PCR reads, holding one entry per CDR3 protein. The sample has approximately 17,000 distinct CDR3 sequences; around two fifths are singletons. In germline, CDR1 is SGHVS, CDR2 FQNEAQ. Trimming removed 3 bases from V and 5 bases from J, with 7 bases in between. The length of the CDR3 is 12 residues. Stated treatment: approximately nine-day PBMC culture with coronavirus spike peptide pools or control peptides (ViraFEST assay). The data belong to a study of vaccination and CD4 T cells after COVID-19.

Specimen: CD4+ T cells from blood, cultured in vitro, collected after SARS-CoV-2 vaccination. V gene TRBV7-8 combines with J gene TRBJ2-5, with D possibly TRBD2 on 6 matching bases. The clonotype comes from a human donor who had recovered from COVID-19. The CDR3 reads CASSFGGETQYF. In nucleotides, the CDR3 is TGTGCCAGCAGCTTTGGGGGGGAGACCCAGTACTTC.